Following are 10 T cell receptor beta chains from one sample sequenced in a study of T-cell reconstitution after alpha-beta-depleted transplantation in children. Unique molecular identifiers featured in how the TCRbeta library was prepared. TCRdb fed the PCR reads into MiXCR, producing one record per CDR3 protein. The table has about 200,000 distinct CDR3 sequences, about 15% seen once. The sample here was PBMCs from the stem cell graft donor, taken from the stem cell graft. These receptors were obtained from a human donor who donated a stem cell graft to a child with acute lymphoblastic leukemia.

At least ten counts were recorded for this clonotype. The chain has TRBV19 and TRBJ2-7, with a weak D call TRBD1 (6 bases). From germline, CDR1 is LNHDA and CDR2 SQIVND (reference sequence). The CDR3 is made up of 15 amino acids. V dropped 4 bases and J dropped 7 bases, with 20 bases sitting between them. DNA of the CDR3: TGTGCCAGTAGTAAAGGACGGACAGACCTCCGGGAGCAGTACTTC. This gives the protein CASSKGRTDLREQYF.

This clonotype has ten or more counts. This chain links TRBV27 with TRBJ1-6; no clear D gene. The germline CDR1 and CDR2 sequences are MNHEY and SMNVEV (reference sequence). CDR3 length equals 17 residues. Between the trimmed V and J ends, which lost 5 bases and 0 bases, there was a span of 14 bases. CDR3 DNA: TGTGCCAGCAGTCCGACTTTCCGCGCCTCCTATAATTCACCCCTCCACTTT. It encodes CASSPTFRASYNSPLHF.

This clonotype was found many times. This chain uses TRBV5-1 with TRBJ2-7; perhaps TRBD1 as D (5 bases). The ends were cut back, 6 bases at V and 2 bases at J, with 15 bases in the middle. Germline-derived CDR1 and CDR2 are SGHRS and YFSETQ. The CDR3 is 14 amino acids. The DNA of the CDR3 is TGCGCCAGCAATCAGGGATGGGCGCCCTACGAGCAGTACTTC. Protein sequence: CASNQGWAPYEQYF.

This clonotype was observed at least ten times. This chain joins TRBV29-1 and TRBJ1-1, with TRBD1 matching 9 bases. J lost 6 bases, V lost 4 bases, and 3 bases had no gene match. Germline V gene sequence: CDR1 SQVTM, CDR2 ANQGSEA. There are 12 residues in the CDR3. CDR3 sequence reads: CSVADRGAEAFF. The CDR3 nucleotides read TGCAGCGTTGCGGACAGGGGAGCTGAAGCTTTCTTT.

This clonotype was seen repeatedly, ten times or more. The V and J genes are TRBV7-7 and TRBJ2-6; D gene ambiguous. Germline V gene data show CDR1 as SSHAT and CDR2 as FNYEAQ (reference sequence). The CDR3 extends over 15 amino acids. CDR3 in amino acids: CASPPPRAGANVLTF. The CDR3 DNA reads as TGTGCTAGCCCCCCGCCCCGGGCTGGGGCCAACGTCCTGACTTTC.

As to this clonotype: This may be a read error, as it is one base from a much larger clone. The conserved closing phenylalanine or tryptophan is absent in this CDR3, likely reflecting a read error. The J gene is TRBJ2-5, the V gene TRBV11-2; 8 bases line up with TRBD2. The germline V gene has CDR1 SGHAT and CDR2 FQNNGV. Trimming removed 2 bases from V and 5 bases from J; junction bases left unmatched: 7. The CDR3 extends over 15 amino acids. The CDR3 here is CASSLRRREGETQYL. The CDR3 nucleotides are TGTGCCAGCAGCTTACGGCGACGGGAGGGGGAGACCCAGTACCTC.

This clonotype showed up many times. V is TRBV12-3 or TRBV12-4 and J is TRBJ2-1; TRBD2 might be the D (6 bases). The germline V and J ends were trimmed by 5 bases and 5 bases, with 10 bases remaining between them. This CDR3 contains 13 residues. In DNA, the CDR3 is TGTGCCAGCAGTCCGGGACTCAACAATGAGCAGTTCTTC. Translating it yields CASSPGLNNEQFF.

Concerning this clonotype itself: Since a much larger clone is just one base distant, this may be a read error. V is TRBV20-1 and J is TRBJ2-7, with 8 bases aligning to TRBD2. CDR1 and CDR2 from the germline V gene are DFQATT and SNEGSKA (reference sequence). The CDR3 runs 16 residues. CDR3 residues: CSARDWGAGDSYDQYF. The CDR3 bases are TGCAGTGCTAGAGATTGGGGAGCGGGAGACTCCTACGACCAGTACTTC.

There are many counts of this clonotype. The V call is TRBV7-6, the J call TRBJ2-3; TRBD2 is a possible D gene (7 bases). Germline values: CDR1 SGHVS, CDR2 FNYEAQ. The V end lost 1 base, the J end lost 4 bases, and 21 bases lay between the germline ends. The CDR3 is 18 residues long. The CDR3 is CASSLGFSGGGHADTQYF. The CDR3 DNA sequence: TGTGCCAGCAGCTTAGGGTTTTCCGGCGGGGGACACGCAGATACGCAGTATTTT.

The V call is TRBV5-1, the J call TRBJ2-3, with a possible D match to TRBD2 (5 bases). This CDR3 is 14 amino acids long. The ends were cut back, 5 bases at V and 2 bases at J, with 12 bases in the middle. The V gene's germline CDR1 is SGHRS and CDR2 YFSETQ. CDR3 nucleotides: TGCGCCAGCAGTCGGACGGGAATCACAGATACGCAGTATTTT. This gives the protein CASSRTGITDTQYF. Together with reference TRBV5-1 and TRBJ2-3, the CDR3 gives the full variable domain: KAGVTQTPRYLIKTRGQQVTLSCSPISGHRSVSWYQQTPGQGLQFLFEYFSETQRNKGNFPGRFSGRQFSNSRSEMNVSTLELGDSALYLCASSRTGITDTQYFGPGTRLTVL.